This T cell receptor (beta chain) was recovered during a study of technical replicates of blood from a handful of donors. This CDR3 has 15 residues. Trimming at V came to 5 bases and at J to 5 bases, leaving 8 bases not matched to a gene. Per the germline V gene, CDR1 is SGHAT and CDR2 is FQNNGV. Clones were sequenced by immunoSEQ multiplex PCR, and TCRdb holds only the in-frame ones, with some missing. In the table there are under 95,000 clones, 95% of which are singletons. The sample was T cells isolated from PBMCs. This sequence joins TRBV11-2 and TRBJ2-3, with 9 bases that match TRBD1. The source is a human donor in good health. The chain's CDR3 is CASSPPGQGRDTQYF. The CDR3 coding sequence is TGTGCCAGCAGCCCACCGGGACAGGGTAGAGATACGCAGTATTTT. The variable domain in full, with the rest retrieved from reference TRBV11-2 and TRBJ2-3, is EAGVAQSPRYKIIEKRQSVAFWCNPISGHATLYWYQQILGQGPKLLIQFQNNGVVDDSQLPKDRFSAERLKGVDSTLKIQPAKLEDSAVYLCASSPPGQGRDTQYFGPGTRLTVL.